These 7 T cell receptor beta chains came from one sample sequenced in a study of cytomegalovirus exposure and HLA in healthy donors. Primers: 60 Vbeta forward and 13 Jbeta reverse. This table comes from immunoSEQ multiplex PCR, and its TCRdb copy is limited to in-frame clones, with some not included. In the table there are 150,000 to 200,000 clones, 73% of which are singletons. Material: PBMCs. All receptors come from a woman in her late teens or twenties in good health and CMV-seropositive.

A word on this clone: This specimen includes other DNA sequences encoding the same CDR3. This sequence joins TRBV2 and TRBJ2-5; 8 bases line up with TRBD2. Losses at the gene ends were 3 bases for V and 3 bases for J; bases not matched to a gene: 3. The CDR3 has 14 amino acids. The germline CDR1 and CDR2 sequences are SNHLY and FYNNEI. The CDR3, as DNA: TGTGCCAGCAGTGACCGGGGGGGAAAAGAGACCCAGTACTTC. Translation: CASSDRGGKETQYF.

V is TRBV12-5 and J is TRBJ1-1, with D tentatively TRBD1 (5 bases). Germline assignment: CDR1 LGHNT and CDR2 FRNRAP. The CDR3 spans 11 residues. With 8 bases removed from V and 3 bases from J, the gap between germline ends came to 7 bases. The CDR3, as DNA: TGTGCTAGTCAGGGTGACACTGAAGCTTTCTTT. Protein: CASQGDTEAFF.

The chain is built from TRBV5-1 and TRBJ2-1; 11 bases line up with TRBD2. V dropped 4 bases and J dropped 6; count of bases not matched to a gene: 12. The germline V gene encodes CDR1 SGHRS and CDR2 YFSETQ. This CDR3 has 17 residues. CDR3 nucleotides: TGCGCCAGCAGCAATCTAGCGGGGGGCACCTCAGCCAATGAGCAGTTCTTC. It specifies CASSNLAGGTSANEQFF.

V usage is TRBV19 and J usage is TRBJ2-7, with D possibly TRBD2 on 7 matching bases. Trimming took off 2 bases at V and 0 bases at J, with 14 bases between the two ends. CDR1 LNHDA and CDR2 SQIVND come from the germline V gene (reference sequence). The CDR3 has 16 amino acids. The CDR3 protein is CASSIRGAGSSYEQYF. Here the CDR3 DNA reads TGTGCCAGTAGTATACGGGGGGCCGGTAGCTCCTACGAGCAGTACTTC. The variable domain in full, completed from reference TRBV19 and TRBJ2-7, reads DGGITQSPKYLFRKEGQNVTLSCEQNLNHDAMYWYRQDPGQGLRLIYYSQIVNDFQKGDIAEGYSVSREKKESFPLTVTSAQKNPTAFYLCASSIRGAGSSYEQYFGPGTRLTVT.

V usage is TRBV28 and J usage is TRBJ2-3, with 9 bases identical to TRBD2. Per germline, CDR1 MDHEN and CDR2 SYDVKM. V shed 3 bases and J 4 bases; nucleotides not matched to a gene: 5. The CDR3 length is 15 residues. In DNA, the CDR3 is TGTGCCAGCAGTTTTCAAGGCGGGGGGGCAGATACGCAGTATTTT. This translates into CASSFQGGGADTQYF. Using reference TRBV28 and TRBJ2-3 for the parts outside the CDR3, the full variable domain is DVKVTQSSRYLVKRTGEKVFLECVQDMDHENMFWYRQDPGLGLRLIYFSYDVKMKEKGDIPEGYSVSREKKERFSLILESASTNQTSMYLCASSFQGGGADTQYFGPGTRLTVL.

The rearrangement links TRBV4-3 to TRBJ2-4, with D possibly being TRBD1 (5 bases). The length of the CDR3 is 16 residues. The germline gives CDR1 LGHNA, CDR2 YSLEER. V was clipped by 0 bases and J by 1 base, with 10 bases between them. The CDR3 is CASSQDPPGAKNIQYF. The CDR3, as DNA: TGCGCCAGCAGCCAAGACCCACCAGGGGCCAAAAACATTCAGTACTTC.

This sequence joins TRBV19 and TRBJ2-1; the D gene is possibly TRBD1 (5 bases). The CDR3 is 13 amino acids. Trimming removed 3 bases from V and 7 bases from J, with 10 bases in between. Germline-derived CDR1 and CDR2 are LNHDA and SQIVND (reference sequence). DNA of the CDR3: TGTGCCAGTAGTATCCTACAGGCGAATGAGCAGTTCTTC. Its translation is CASSILQANEQFF.